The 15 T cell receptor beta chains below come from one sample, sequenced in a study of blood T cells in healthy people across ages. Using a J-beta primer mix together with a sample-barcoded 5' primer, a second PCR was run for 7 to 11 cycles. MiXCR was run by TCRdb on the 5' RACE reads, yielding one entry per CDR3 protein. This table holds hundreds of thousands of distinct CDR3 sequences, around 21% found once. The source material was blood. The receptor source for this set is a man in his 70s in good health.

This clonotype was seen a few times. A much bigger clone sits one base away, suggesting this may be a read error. CDR3 DNA: TGTGCCAGCAGCCCGACAGGAGATCAGCCCCAGCATTTT. Translating gives CASSPTGDQPQHF. The chain carries TRBV28 and TRBJ1-5; the D gene is possibly TRBD1 (6 bases). Germline lookup yields CDR1 MDHEN and CDR2 SYDVKM. The CDR3 sequence is 13 residues long. Trimming stripped 6 bases from V and 5 bases from J, with 11 bases between.

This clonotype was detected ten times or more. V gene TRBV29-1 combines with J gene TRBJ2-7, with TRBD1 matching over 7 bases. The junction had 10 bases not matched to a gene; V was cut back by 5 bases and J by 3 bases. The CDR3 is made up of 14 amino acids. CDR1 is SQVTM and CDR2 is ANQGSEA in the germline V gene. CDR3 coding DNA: TGCAGCGTTAGCGGACGACAGGGAATCTACGAGCAGTACTTC. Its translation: CSVSGRQGIYEQYF.

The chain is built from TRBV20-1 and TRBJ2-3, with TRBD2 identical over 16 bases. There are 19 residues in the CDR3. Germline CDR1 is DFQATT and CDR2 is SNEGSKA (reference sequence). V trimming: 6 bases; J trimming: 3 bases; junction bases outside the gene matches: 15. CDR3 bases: TGCAGTGCCCGCAGAACCGGGACTAGCGGGAGGGTCAGGACAGATACGCAGTATTTT. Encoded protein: CSARRTGTSGRVRTDTQYF.

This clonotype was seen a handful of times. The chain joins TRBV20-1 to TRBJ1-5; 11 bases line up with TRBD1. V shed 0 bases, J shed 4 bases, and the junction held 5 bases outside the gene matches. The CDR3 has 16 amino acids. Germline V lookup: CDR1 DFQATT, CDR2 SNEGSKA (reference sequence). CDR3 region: CSARDRGQGGNQPQHF. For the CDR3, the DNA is TGCAGTGCTAGAGATCGGGGACAGGGGGGAAATCAGCCCCAGCATTTT.

The CDR3 DNA reads as TGCAGCGTCGACAGGGGTTACCGGGAGACCCAGTACTTC. Encoded protein: CSVDRGYRETQYF. The chain carries TRBV29-1 and TRBJ2-5; 8 nucleotides line up with TRBD1. The germline gives CDR1 SQVTM, CDR2 ANQGSEA. The length of the CDR3 is 13 residues. J was trimmed by 5 bases and V by 6 bases; bases with no gene match: 8.

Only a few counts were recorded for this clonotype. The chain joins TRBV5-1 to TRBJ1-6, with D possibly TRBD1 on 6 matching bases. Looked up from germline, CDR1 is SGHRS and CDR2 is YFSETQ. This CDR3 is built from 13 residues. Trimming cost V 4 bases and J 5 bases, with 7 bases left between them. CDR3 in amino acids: CASSRDNNSPLHF. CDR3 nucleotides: TGCGCCAGCAGCCGGGACAATAATTCACCCCTCCACTTT.

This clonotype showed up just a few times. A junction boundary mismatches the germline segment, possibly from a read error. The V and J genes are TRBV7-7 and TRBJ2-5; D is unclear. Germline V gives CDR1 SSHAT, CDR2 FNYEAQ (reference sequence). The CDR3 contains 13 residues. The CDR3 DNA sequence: TGTGCTAGCAGCTTAAATTTCCAAGAGACCCAGTACTTC. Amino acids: CASSLNFQETQYF.

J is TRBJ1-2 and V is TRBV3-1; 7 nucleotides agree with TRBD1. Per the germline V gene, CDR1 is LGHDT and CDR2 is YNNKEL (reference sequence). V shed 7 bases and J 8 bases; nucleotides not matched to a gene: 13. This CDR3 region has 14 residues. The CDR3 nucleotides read TGTGCCAGCACCCTGGGACAGTCCCCCTGGGGCTACACCTTC. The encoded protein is CASTLGQSPWGYTF.

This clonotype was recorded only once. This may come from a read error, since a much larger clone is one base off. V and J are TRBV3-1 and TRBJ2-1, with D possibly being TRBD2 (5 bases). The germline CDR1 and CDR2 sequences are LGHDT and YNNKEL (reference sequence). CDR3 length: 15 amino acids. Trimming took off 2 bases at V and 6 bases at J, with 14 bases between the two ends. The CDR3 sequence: CASSQSPASSNEQFF. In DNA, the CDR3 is TGTGCCAGCAGCCAATCCCCGGCTAGCAGCAATGAGCAGTTCTTC.

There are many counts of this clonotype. CDR3 sequence: CATMERGQEQFF. The CDR3 DNA follows: TGTGCCACCATGGAGCGAGGGCAGGAGCAGTTCTTC. The rearrangement joins TRBV12-3 or TRBV12-4 to TRBJ2-1; D may be TRBD2 (5 bases). The germline V and J ends were trimmed by 10 bases and 10 bases, with 17 bases remaining between them. CDR3 length: 12 residues.

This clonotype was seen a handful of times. This CDR3 is CSARDSVSYEQYF. DNA for the CDR3: TGCAGTGCTAGAGATTCGGTGTCCTACGAGCAGTACTTC. The chain carries TRBV20-1 and TRBJ2-7; D gene unclear. Germline V gene lookup returns CDR1 DFQATT and CDR2 SNEGSKA (reference sequence). V lost 0 bases and J 1 base, leaving 7 bases between the germline ends. The CDR3 covers 13 residues.

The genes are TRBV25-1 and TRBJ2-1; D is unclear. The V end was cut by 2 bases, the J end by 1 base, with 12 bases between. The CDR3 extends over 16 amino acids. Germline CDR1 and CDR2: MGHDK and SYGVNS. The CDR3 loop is CASSEEDGLSYNEQFF. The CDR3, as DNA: TGTGCCAGCAGTGAAGAGGATGGTCTGTCCTACAATGAGCAGTTCTTC.

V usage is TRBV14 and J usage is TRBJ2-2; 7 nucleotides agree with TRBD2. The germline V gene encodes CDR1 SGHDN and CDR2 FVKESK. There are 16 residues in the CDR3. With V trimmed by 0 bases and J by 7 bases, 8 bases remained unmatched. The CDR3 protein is CASSQEAGSSHGELFF. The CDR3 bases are TGTGCCAGCAGCCAAGAAGCGGGATCTAGTCACGGGGAGCTGTTTTTT. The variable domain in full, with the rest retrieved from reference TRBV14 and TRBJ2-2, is EAGVTQFPSHSVIEKGQTVTLRCDPISGHDNLYWYRRVMGKEIKFLLHFVKESKQDESGMPNNRFLAERTGGTYSTLKVQPAELEDSGVYFCASSQEAGSSHGELFFGEGSRLTVL.

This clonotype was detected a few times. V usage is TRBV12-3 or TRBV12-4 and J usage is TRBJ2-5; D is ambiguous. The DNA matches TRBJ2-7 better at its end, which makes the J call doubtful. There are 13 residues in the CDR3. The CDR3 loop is CASTDSPGHEQYF. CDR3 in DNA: TGTGCCAGCACCGACTCCCCGGGTCACGAGCAGTACTTC.

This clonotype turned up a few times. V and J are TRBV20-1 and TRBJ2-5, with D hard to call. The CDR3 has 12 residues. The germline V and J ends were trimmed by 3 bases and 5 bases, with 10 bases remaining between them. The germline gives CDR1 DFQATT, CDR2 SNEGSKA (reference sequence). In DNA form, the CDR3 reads TGCAGTGCTAGGGGTAGGAAGGAGACCCAGTACTTC. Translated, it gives CSARGRKETQYF.